The clone carrying this T cell receptor (beta chain) appeared many times. Its target is unknown. The gene names given are mouse names. The sequenced fragment ends 4 residues before the CDR3 boundary, so the rest is inferred from the germline J gene. This CDR3 is also generated by other DNA sequences in the sample. Isolated RNA was reverse transcribed into cDNA used as the sequencing template. Sequencing was performed with immunoSEQ multiplex PCR; in TCRdb, only in-frame clones are kept and a portion is missing. Altogether about 6,000 clones were found in the sample, and no singletons occur. The CDR3 spans 13 residues. The V gene's germline CDR1 is LGHNA and CDR2 YNLKQL (reference sequence). The record originates from a study of CD8+ T cells in alopecia areata. Study-wide context: C3H/HeJ donors aged roughly 6-12 months with spontaneous alopecia supplied skin grafted onto roughly 6-10-week-old female C3H/HeJ mice. Whole-study findings and limits: The study found higher clonality in lesional than normal scalp, especially in alopecia totalis/universalis.

Sorting of pooled cutaneous lymph node cells was based on CD4, CD8alpha, NKG2D, NKG2ACE and other markers. Sequenced material: CD8+ T cells sorted from a lymph node. The J gene is TRBJ2-5, the V gene TRBV5; a possible D gene is TRBD2 (5 bases). The sequence derives from a C3H/HeJ mouse with alopecia areata. The strain's MHC haplotype is H2-k. The CDR3 bases that were read are TGTGCCAGCAGCCAAAGGTGGGGAGAC. Translating it yields CASSQRWGD. The CDR3 as a whole reads CASSQRWGDTQYF.